This TCR beta chain was sequenced for a study of blood T cell repertoires in COVID-19. Source study methods: Nucleated cell counts were estimated from reference gene primer amplification. The assay was immunoSEQ multiplex PCR, and TCRdb's table has in-frame clones only and misses some. That table gives V, J and clone size, and the DNA gave D and trimming. The sample contains fewer than 350,000 clones, 85% to 90% of which appear only once. The CDR3 is 14 amino acids. Unmatched junction bases numbered 5, after V lost 4 bases and J lost 7 bases. Germline V gene lookup returns CDR1 SNHLY and CDR2 FYNNEI. The J gene is TRBJ2-7, the V gene TRBV2; 12 bases fit TRBD2. Sequencing input: PBMCs or T cells enriched from blood (not recorded which). The receptor comes from a woman aged 18-35 years with acute COVID-19. In DNA form, the CDR3 reads TGTGCCAGCAGTGGACTAGCGGGAGTATTTGAGCAGTACTTC. Residues: CASSGLAGVFEQYF.